This section outlines one T cell receptor beta chain sequence together with its context. Its antigen is unknown. The data were taken from a study of T cell responses to AZD1222 COVID-19 vaccine. Overall study context: Some second doses came at about 4 weeks and others at about 12 weeks; these were pooled. Notes on the study in general: Spike-specific TCR breadth and depth both grew after two AZD1222 doses.

CDR1 is MNHEY and CDR2 is SVGAGI in the germline V gene. V was trimmed by 8 bases and J by 7 bases, leaving 8 bases between them. The CDR3 consists of 10 residues. Data came from immunoSEQ multiplex PCR; TCRdb stores just in-frame clones and leaves some out. The profile shows 150,000 or so clones, 88% of them singletons. The specimen was peripheral blood, collected on day 0 of AZD1222 vaccination. The chain recombines TRBV6-5 with TRBJ1-1; no clear D gene. The receptor was isolated from an adult in good health. CDR3 sequence reads: CASGLIEAFF. In DNA, the CDR3 is TGTGCCAGCGGGCTAATTGAAGCTTTCTTT.